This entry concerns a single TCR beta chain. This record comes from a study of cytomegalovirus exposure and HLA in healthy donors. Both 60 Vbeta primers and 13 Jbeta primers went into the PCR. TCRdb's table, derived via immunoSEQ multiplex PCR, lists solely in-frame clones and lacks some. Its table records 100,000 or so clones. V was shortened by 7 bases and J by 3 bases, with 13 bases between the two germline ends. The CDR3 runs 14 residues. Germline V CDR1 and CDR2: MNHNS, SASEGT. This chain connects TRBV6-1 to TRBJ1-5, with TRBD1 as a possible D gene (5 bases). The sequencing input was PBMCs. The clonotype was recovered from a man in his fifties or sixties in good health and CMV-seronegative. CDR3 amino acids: CASTLGGNNQPQHF. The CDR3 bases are TGTGCCAGCACCCTTGGGGGGAACAATCAGCCCCAGCATTTT.